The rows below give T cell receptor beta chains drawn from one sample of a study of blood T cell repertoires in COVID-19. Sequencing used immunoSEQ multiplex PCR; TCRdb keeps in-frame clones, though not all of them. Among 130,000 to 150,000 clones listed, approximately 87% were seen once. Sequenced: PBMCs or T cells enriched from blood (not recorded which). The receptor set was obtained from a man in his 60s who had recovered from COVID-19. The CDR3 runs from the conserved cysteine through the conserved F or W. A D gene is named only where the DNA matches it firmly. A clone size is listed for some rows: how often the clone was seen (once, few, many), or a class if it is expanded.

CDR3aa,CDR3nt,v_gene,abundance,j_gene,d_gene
CASSLGPNGQKGYTF,TGTGCCAGCAGCTTGGGCCCCAACGGACAGAAAGGCTACACCTTC,TRBV7-2,.,TRBJ1-2,.
CASRGEGNSPLHF,TGTGCCAGCAGGGGAGAAGGTAATTCACCCCTCCACTTT,TRBV2,.,TRBJ1-6,.
CAARDRAVSETQYF,TGTGCCGCCCGGGACAGGGCCGTTTCGGAGACCCAGTACTTC,TRBV6-5,.,TRBJ2-5,TRBD1
CASTSSGGPYNEQFF,TGTGCCAGCACGTCTAGCGGGGGACCCTACAATGAGCAGTTCTTC,TRBV2,.,TRBJ2-1,TRBD2
CASSFLGRHTDTQYF,TGTGCCAGCAGCTTTTTAGGTCGACACACAGATACGCAGTATTTT,TRBV7-2,once,TRBJ2-3,.
CASSITGGRTEAFF,TGTGCCAGTAGTATTACAGGGGGCCGGACTGAAGCTTTCTTT,TRBV19,.,TRBJ1-1,TRBD1
CASRPSGSYSPLHF,TGTGCCAGCAGACCCTCCGGGTCCTATTCACCCCTCCACTTT,TRBV27,.,TRBJ1-6,.
CASSLGLTSTDTQYF,TGTGCCAGCAGCTTAGGACTCACTAGCACAGATACGCAGTATTTT,TRBV7-2,.,TRBJ2-3,.
CASSPPGAGNQPQHF,TGTGCCAGCTCACCACCGGGTGCGGGCAATCAGCCCCAGCATTTT,TRBV18,.,TRBJ1-5,.
CASSQDSLAAQYF,TGTGCCAGCAGCCAAGATTCCTTGGCGGCCCAGTACTTC,TRBV3-1/TRBV3-2,.,TRBJ2-5,.
CASSFRVTAGGSGELFF,TGTGCCAGCAGCTTTCGGGTCACAGCGGGAGGTTCCGGGGAGCTGTTTTTT,TRBV7-2,once,TRBJ2-2,TRBD2
CASSRAYPNYGYTF,TGTGCCAGTAGTCGAGCGTATCCGAACTATGGCTACACCTTC,TRBV19,.,TRBJ1-2,.
CASSQVSWNTEAFF,TGTGCCAGCAGCCAAGTATCGTGGAACACTGAAGCTTTCTTT,TRBV3-1/TRBV3-2,.,TRBJ1-1,.
CASSPDGFQPQHF,TGTGCCAGCAGCCCAGACGGGTTTCAGCCCCAGCATTTT,TRBV7-9,.,TRBJ1-5,.
CSALDSYEQYF,TGCAGTGCTCTCGACAGCTACGAGCAGTACTTC,TRBV20-1,.,TRBJ2-7,.
CASSLEPGGRAEQYF,TGTGCCAGCAGCTTGGAACCGGGCGGGAGGGCCGAGCAGTACTTC,TRBV7-3,few,TRBJ2-7,TRBD2
CASSQGDGTPEGETQYF,TGCGCCAGCAGCCAAGGTGATGGGACACCCGAGGGAGAGACCCAGTACTTC,TRBV4-1,.,TRBJ2-5,.
CASSFTRQGLYEQYF,TGTGCCAGCAGTTTTACCCGACAGGGGCTCTACGAGCAGTACTTC,TRBV27,.,TRBJ2-7,TRBD1
CASSLTSSGNTIYF,TGCGCCAGCAGCTTGACTAGCTCTGGAAACACCATATATTTT,TRBV5-1,.,TRBJ1-3,.
CASSPSRPKRTGNTGELFF,TGTGCCAGTAGTCCCTCCCGGCCTAAGAGGACAGGGAACACCGGGGAGCTGTTTTTT,TRBV19,.,TRBJ2-2,TRBD1
CASSPLGDTQYF,TGTGCCAGCTCACCATTGGGCGATACGCAGTATTTT,TRBV18,.,TRBJ2-3,.
CASSLGGPPVDEQFF,TGTGCCAGCAGCTTAGGGGGGCCTCCCGTTGATGAGCAGTTCTTC,TRBV7-9,once,TRBJ2-1,.
CASSAGGLGTGELFF,TGTGCCAGTAGCGCAGGGGGCTTAGGCACCGGGGAGCTGTTTTTT,TRBV19,.,TRBJ2-2,TRBD1
CASSLAAGELFF,TGTGCCAGCAGCCTAGCGGCCGGGGAGCTGTTTTTT,TRBV3-1/TRBV3-2,.,TRBJ2-2,.
CAWTLEFGNSPLHF,TGTGCCTGGACTCTCGAATTCGGTAATTCACCCCTCCACTTT,TRBV30,few,TRBJ1-6,.
CATSRGGGKEETQYF,TGTGCCACCAGCAGAGGAGGGGGCAAGGAAGAGACCCAGTACTTC,TRBV15,.,TRBJ2-5,TRBD1
CASRPQGAFWTEAFF,TGTGCCAGTAGGCCACAGGGGGCGTTTTGGACTGAAGCTTTCTTT,TRBV19,.,TRBJ1-1,TRBD1
CASSFGTSGRLGNEQFF,TGTGCCAGCAGCTTTGGGACTAGCGGGAGGTTGGGCAATGAGCAGTTCTTC,TRBV11-2,.,TRBJ2-1,TRBD2
CASSLEAGIYNEQFF,TGTGCCAGCAGCTTGGAAGCGGGGATCTACAATGAGCAGTTCTTC,TRBV7-9,.,TRBJ2-1,TRBD2
CASRRDGQETQYF,TGTGCCAGCAGGCGGGACGGCCAAGAGACCCAGTACTTC,TRBV6-5,.,TRBJ2-5,.
CASSQTELETQYF,TGTGCCAGCTCACAGACAGAACTAGAGACCCAGTACTTC,TRBV18,.,TRBJ2-5,.
CSMDQGYGYTF,TGCAGCATGGATCAGGGGTATGGCTACACCTTC,TRBV29-1,.,TRBJ1-2,.
CAWSAGRHSAEQFF,TGTGCCTGGAGTGCGGGGAGGCACTCCGCTGAGCAGTTCTTC,TRBV30,.,TRBJ2-1,.
CASSPGGSPTYNEQFF,TGTGCCAGCAGCCCCGGGGGGAGTCCGACCTACAATGAGCAGTTCTTC,TRBV11-1,.,TRBJ2-1,TRBD2
CASKPGTAPGNTEAFF,TGTGCCAGTAAGCCCGGGACAGCTCCTGGGAACACTGAAGCTTTCTTT,TRBV19,.,TRBJ1-1,TRBD1
CASSYSPRGTDTQYF,TGTGCCAGCAGTTACTCCCCCCGGGGAACAGATACGCAGTATTTT,TRBV6-6,once,TRBJ2-3,.
CASSLRGFEKLFF,TGTGCCAGCAGTTTAAGAGGGTTTGAAAAACTGTTTTTT,TRBV12-3/TRBV12-4,.,TRBJ1-4,.
CASRSGLAGPYEQYF,TGTGCCAGCAGAAGCGGACTAGCGGGCCCCTACGAGCAGTACTTC,TRBV6-5,.,TRBJ2-7,TRBD2
CASSVAGGAQETQYF,TGTGCCAGCAGCGTTGCGGGGGGGGCCCAAGAGACCCAGTACTTC,TRBV7-6,.,TRBJ2-5,TRBD2
CASSLTAEGPQETQYF,TGCGCCAGCAGCTTGACTGCGGAGGGGCCCCAAGAGACCCAGTACTTC,TRBV5-1,medium-sized,TRBJ2-5,.
CASSLKGEAFF,TGCGCCAGCAGCTTGAAGGGGGAAGCTTTCTTT,TRBV5-1,.,TRBJ1-1,.
CASSFTGIYGYTF,TGTGCCAGCAGCTTTACAGGGATCTATGGCTACACCTTC,TRBV11-2,once,TRBJ1-2,.
CASSLLSGGAVNEQFF,TGTGCCAGCAGCTTGTTAAGCGGGGGGGCCGTCAATGAGCAGTTCTTC,TRBV5-6,.,TRBJ2-1,TRBD2
CASSPQGLNSNTGELFF,TGTGCCAGCAGTCCTCAGGGCCTAAATTCGAACACCGGGGAGCTGTTTTTT,TRBV7-9,few,TRBJ2-2,.
CAIRVLAADTQYF,TGTGCCATCAGGGTCCTAGCAGCCGATACGCAGTATTTT,TRBV10-3,.,TRBJ2-3,.
CASVGRGVNEKLFF,TGTGCCTCCGTAGGCAGGGGAGTTAATGAAAAACTGTTTTTT,TRBV19,.,TRBJ1-4,.
CAISGGADYEQYF,TGTGCCATCAGTGGTGGAGCGGACTACGAGCAGTACTTC,TRBV10-3,.,TRBJ2-7,.
CASSPRGETQYF,TGTGCCAGCAGCCCCAGGGGGGAGACCCAGTACTTC,TRBV12-3/TRBV12-4,.,TRBJ2-5,TRBD1
CASSPSWNTGELFF,TGTGCCAGCAGTCCTAGTTGGAACACCGGGGAGCTGTTTTTT,TRBV6-5,.,TRBJ2-2,.
CASSLPGQGNTEAFF,TGCGCCAGCAGCTTACCGGGACAGGGGAACACTGAAGCTTTCTTT,TRBV5-1,few,TRBJ1-1,TRBD1
CASSLTRGEAFF,TGTGCCAGCAGCTTAACCAGGGGTGAAGCTTTCTTT,TRBV7-9,.,TRBJ1-1,.
CASSYSNSPLHF,TGTGCCAGCAGTTACAGCAATTCACCCCTCCACTTT,TRBV28,.,TRBJ1-6,.
CASSSLRTGNSPLHF,TGTGCCAGCAGCTCCCTAAGGACAGGGAATTCACCCCTCCACTTT,TRBV5-8,.,TRBJ1-6,TRBD1